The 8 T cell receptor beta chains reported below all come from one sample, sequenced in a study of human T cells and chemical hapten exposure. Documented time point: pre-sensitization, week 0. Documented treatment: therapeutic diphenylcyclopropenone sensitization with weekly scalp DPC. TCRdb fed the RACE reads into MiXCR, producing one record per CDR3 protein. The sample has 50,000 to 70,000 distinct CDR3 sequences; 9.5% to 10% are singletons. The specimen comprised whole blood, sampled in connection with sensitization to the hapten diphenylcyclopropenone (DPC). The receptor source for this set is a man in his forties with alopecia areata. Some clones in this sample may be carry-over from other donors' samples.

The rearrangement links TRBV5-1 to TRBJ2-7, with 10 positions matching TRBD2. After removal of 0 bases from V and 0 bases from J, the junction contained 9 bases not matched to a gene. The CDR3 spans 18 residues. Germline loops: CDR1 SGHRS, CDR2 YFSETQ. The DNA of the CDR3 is TGCGCCAGCAGCTTGGCTAGTCCGGCTAGCGGGAGCTCCTACGAGCAGTACTTC. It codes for CASSLASPASGSSYEQYF.

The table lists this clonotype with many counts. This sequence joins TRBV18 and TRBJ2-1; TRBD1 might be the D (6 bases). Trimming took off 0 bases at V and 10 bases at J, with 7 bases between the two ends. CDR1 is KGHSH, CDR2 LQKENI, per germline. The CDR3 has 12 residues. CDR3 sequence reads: CASSPPQGEQFF. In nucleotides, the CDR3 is TGTGCCAGCTCACCACCGCAGGGGGAGCAGTTCTTC.

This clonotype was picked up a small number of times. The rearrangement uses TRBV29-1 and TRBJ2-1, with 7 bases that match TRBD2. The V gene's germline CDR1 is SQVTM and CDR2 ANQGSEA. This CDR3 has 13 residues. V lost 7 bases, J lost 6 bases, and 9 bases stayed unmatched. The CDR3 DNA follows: TGCAGCGGCGTGGCAGGGAGGGCCAATGAGCAGTTCTTC. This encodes CSGVAGRANEQFF.

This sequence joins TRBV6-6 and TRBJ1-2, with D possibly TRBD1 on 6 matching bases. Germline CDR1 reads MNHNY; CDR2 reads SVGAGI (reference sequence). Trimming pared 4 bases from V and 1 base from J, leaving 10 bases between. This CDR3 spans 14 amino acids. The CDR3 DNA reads TGTGCCAGCAGTTTCAACAGGGATAACTATGGCTACACCTTC. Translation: CASSFNRDNYGYTF.

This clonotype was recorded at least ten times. DNA for the CDR3: TGCAGTGCTAGAGGACTAGTTCCTTCCTACGAGCAGTACTTC. This translates into CSARGLVPSYEQYF. The chain has TRBV20-1 and TRBJ2-7, with a possible D match to TRBD2 (6 bases). The CDR3 is 14 amino acids. CDR1 and CDR2 from the germline V gene are DFQATT and SNEGSKA (reference sequence). The germline V and J ends were trimmed by 1 base and 1 base, with 11 bases remaining between them.

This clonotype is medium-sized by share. The CDR3 sequence is CASSDLAGGPGTDTQYF. CDR3 nucleotides: TGTGCCAGCAGTGATCTAGCGGGAGGGCCTGGCACAGATACGCAGTATTTT. The rearrangement uses TRBV6-1 and TRBJ2-3; 12 nucleotides align to TRBD2. Germline CDR1 reads MNHNS; CDR2 reads SASEGT. The CDR3 sequence is 17 residues long. V trimming: 3 bases; J trimming: 1 base; junction bases outside the gene matches: 5.

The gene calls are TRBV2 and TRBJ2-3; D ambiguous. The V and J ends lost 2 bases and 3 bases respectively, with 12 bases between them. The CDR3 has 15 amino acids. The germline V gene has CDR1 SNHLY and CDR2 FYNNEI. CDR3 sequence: CASSESPYSTDTQYF. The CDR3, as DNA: TGTGCCAGCAGTGAAAGCCCATATTCTACAGATACGCAGTATTTT.

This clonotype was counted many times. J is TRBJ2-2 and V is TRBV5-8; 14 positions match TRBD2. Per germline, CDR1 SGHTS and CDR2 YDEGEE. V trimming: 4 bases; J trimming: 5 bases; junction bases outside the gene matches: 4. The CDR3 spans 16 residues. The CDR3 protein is CASSPGLAGDTGELFF. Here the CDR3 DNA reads TGTGCCAGCAGCCCGGGACTAGCGGGAGATACCGGGGAGCTGTTTTTT.